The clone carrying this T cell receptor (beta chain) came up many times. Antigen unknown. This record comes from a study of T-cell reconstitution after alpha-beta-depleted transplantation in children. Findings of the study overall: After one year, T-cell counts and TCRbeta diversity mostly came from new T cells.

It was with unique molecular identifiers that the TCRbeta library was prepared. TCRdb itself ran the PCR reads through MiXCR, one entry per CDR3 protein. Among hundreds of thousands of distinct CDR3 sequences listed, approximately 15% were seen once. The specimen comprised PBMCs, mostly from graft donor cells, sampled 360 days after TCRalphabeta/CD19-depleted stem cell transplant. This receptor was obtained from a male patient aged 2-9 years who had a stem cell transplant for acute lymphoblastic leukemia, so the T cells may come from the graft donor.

The CDR3 sequence: CASSFPGAQETQYF. The DNA for the CDR3 is TGCGCCAGCAGCTTTCCGGGGGCCCAAGAGACCCAGTACTTC. The V gene is TRBV5-1, the J gene TRBJ2-5; TRBD1 or TRBD2 may be the D gene (6 bases each). CDR1 is SGHRS, CDR2 YFSETQ, per germline. The V end was cut by 2 bases, the J end by 1 base, with 9 bases between. The CDR3 covers 14 residues. Variable domain in full (rest from reference TRBV5-1 and TRBJ2-5): KAGVTQTPRYLIKTRGQQVTLSCSPISGHRSVSWYQQTPGQGLQFLFEYFSETQRNKGNFPGRFSGRQFSNSRSEMNVSTLELGDSALYLCASSFPGAQETQYFGPGTRLLVL.